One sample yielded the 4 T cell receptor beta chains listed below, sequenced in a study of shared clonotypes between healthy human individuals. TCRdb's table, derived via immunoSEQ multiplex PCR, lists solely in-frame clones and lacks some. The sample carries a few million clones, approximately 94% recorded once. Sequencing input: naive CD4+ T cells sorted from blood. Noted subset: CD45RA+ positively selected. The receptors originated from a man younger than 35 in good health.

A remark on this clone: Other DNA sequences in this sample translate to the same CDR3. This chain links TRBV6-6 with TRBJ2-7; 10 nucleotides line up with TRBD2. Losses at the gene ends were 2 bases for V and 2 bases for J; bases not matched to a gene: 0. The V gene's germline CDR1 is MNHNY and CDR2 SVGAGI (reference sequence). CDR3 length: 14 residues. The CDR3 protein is CASSYLAGAYEQYF. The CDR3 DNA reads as TGTGCCAGCAGTTACCTAGCGGGAGCCTACGAGCAGTACTTC.

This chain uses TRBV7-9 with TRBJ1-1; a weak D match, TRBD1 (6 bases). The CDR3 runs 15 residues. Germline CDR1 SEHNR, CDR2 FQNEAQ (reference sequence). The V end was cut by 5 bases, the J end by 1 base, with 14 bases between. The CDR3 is CASSGMGTSNTEAFF. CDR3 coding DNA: TGTGCCAGCAGCGGTATGGGGACATCGAACACTGAAGCTTTCTTT.

The CDR3 spells CASSENVAGNIQYF. The CDR3 coding sequence is TGCGCCAGCAGTGAGAACGTAGCGGGGAACATTCAGTACTTC. This rearrangement joins TRBV10-1 to TRBJ2-4; 8 bases map to TRBD2. V was clipped by 2 bases and J by 7 bases; unmatched bases: 4. Germline CDR1 and CDR2: WNHNN and SYGVQD (reference sequence). The CDR3 extends over 14 amino acids.

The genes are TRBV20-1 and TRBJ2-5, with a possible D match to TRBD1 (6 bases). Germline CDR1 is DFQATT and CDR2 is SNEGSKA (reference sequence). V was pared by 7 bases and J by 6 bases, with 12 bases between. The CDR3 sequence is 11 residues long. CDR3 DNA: TGCAGTGTCGGGACATTAAAGACCCAGTACTTC. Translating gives CSVGTLKTQYF.